The 9 T cell receptor beta chains below all came from one sample that was sequenced in a study of PD-1 blockade in classical Hodgkin lymphoma (dated by TCRdb to about 2020). What the time point label conveys for this sample: cycle 4 day 1 (C4D1), after 6 weeks of nivolumab. Every trial patient had relapsed after autologous stem cell transplantation, and cohorts A, B and C differed in prior brentuximab vedotin exposure. Libraries were prepared through the immunoSEQ multiplex PCR assay. This is the immuneACCESS table as TCRdb keeps it, with only in-frame sequences that have V and J called. A part of the clones is gone; compared with another copy, unresolved V genes explain less than half, and the rest is unexplained. The sample table holds tens of thousands of clones, of which under 85% were seen once. The top ten constitute about 18% of the sample. Sequencing used peripheral blood mononuclear cells (PBMCs), obtained before the fourth cycle of nivolumab. The receptors originated from a human donor with classical Hodgkin lymphoma.

The V gene is TRBV6-6, the J gene TRBJ2-3; 11 bases are shared with TRBD2. V lost 6 bases, J lost 5 bases, and 7 bases stayed unmatched. The CDR3 extends over 15 amino acids. Germline CDR1 MNHNY, CDR2 SVGAGI (reference sequence). CDR3 coding DNA: TGTGCCAGCAGGAACCTAGCGGGAGGCCTAGATACGCAGTATTTT. This sequence encodes CASRNLAGGLDTQYF.

The chain uses TRBV27 and TRBJ2-3, with 7 nucleotides matching TRBD1. V shed 5 bases and J 0 bases; nucleotides not matched to a gene: 5. CDR3 length: 15 residues. Germline V gene lookup returns CDR1 MNHEY and CDR2 SMNVEV (reference sequence). DNA of the CDR3: TGTGCCAGCAGTCCCCCGGGACAGAGCACAGATACGCAGTATTTT. Its protein product is CASSPPGQSTDTQYF.

The V call is TRBV28, the J call TRBJ1-4; the D gene is possibly TRBD1 (5 bases). This CDR3 spans 15 amino acids. Trimming cost V 6 bases and J 5 bases, with 16 bases left between them. Per the germline V gene, CDR1 is MDHEN and CDR2 is SYDVKM. The CDR3 reads CASSPGANRNEKLFF. Written as DNA, the CDR3 is TGTGCCAGCAGCCCCGGGGCCAACAGAAATGAAAAACTGTTTTTT.

The chain employs TRBV28 and TRBJ1-3; TRBD1 might be the D (5 bases). This CDR3 comprises 17 residues. Germline V gene sequence: CDR1 MDHEN, CDR2 SYDVKM. Trimming took off 3 bases at V and 4 bases at J, with 19 bases between the two ends. The CDR3: CASSLGQGFGVGNTIYF. Written as DNA, the CDR3 is TGTGCCAGCAGTTTGGGGCAGGGCTTCGGAGTGGGAAACACCATATATTTT. The full variable domain, rest sourced from reference TRBV28 and TRBJ1-3, is DVKVTQSSRYLVKRTGEKVFLECVQDMDHENMFWYRQDPGLGLRLIYFSYDVKMKEKGDIPEGYSVSREKKERFSLILESASTNQTSMYLCASSLGQGFGVGNTIYFGEGSWLTVV.

This clone turned up a few times. The V call is TRBV6-1, the J call TRBJ1-2; D gene ambiguous. This CDR3 has 13 residues. CDR1 and CDR2 (germline): MNHNS, SASEGT. V was shortened by 2 bases and J by 2 bases, with 6 bases between the two germline ends. CDR3 coding DNA: TGTGCCAGCAGTGAAACTCAGAACTATGGCTACACCTTC. This codes for CASSETQNYGYTF.

For the CDR3, the DNA is TGCGCCAGCAGCCAAGCTAGGACTAGCGTAGCCTACGAGCAGTACTTC. Its protein is CASSQARTSVAYEQYF. The rearrangement joins TRBV4-1 to TRBJ2-7; 9 bases agree with TRBD2. Germline CDR1 MGHRA, CDR2 YSYEKL. With 1 base clipped from V and 2 bases from J, the junction kept 6 bases outside the gene matches. This CDR3 spans 16 amino acids.

The rearrangement uses TRBV19 and TRBJ2-2, with no clear D. This CDR3 has 15 amino acids. V shed 5 bases and J shed 1 base, with 11 bases lying between them. Germline V gives CDR1 LNHDA, CDR2 SQIVND (reference sequence). CDR3 residues: CASSGTVGNTGELFF. The CDR3, as DNA: TGTGCCAGTAGTGGAACAGTGGGGAACACCGGGGAGCTGTTTTTT.

This chain uses TRBV7-6 with TRBJ1-2; 8 bases match TRBD1. Germline CDR1 is SGHVS and CDR2 is FNYEAQ. V lost 5 bases and J lost 4; bases outside the gene matches: 9. CDR3 length: 15 residues. CDR3 loop: CASSPGGQEGYGYTF. In DNA, the CDR3 is TGTGCCAGCAGCCCGGGGGGACAGGAGGGCTATGGCTACACCTTC.

This chain's CDR3 is CASSVAAPGTGELFF. The CDR3, as DNA: TGTGCCAGCAGCGTAGCGGCCCCCGGCACCGGGGAGCTGTTTTTT. This rearrangement joins TRBV9 to TRBJ2-2; D gene unclear. The V gene lost 0 bases and the J gene lost 4 bases, with 10 bases spanning the gap. Per the germline V gene, CDR1 is SGDLS and CDR2 is YYNGEE. The CDR3 has 15 residues.